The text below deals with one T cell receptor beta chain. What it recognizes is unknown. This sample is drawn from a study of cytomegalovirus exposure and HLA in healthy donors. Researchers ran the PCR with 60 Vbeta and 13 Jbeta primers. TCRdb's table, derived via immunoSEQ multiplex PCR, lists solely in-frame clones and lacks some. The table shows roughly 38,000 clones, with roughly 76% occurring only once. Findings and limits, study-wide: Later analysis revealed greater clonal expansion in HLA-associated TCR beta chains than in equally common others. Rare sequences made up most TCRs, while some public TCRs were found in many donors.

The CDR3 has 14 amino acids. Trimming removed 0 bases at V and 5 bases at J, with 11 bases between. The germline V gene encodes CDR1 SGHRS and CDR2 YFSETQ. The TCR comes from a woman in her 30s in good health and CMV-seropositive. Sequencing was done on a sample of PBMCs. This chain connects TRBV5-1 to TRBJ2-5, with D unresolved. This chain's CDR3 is CASSLVSGRETQYF. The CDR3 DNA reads TGCGCCAGCAGCTTGGTTTCAGGCAGGGAGACCCAGTACTTC.